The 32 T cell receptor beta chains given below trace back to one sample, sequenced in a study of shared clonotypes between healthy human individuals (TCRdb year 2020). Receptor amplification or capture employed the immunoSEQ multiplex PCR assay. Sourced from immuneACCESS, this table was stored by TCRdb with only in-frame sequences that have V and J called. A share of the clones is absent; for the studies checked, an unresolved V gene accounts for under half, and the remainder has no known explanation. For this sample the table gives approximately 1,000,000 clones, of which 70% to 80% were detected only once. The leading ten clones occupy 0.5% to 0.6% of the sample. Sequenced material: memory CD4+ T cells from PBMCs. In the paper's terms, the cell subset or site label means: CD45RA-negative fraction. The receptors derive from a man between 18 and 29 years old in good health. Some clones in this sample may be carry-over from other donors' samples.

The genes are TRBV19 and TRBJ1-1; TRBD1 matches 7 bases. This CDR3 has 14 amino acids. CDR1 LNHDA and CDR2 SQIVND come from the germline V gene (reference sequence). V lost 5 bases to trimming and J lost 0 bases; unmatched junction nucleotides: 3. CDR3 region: CASSLQGMNTEAFF. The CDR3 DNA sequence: TGTGCCAGTAGTCTACAGGGGATGAACACTGAAGCTTTCTTT.

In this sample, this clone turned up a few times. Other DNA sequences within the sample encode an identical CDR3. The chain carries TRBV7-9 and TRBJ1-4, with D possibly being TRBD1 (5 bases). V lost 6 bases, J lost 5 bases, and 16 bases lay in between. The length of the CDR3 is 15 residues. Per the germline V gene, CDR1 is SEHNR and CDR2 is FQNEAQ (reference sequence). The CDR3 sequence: CASSPQGGGNEKLFF. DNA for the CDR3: TGTGCCAGCAGTCCCCAGGGAGGAGGCAATGAAAAACTGTTTTTT.

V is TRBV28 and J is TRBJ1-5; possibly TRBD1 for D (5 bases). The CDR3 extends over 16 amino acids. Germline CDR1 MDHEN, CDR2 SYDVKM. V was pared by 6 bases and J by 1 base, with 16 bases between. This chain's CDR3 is CASRIRGEGSNQPQHF. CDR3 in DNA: TGTGCCAGCAGAATTCGTGGGGAGGGGAGCAATCAGCCCCAGCATTTT. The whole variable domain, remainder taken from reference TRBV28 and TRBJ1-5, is DVKVTQSSRYLVKRTGEKVFLECVQDMDHENMFWYRQDPGLGLRLIYFSYDVKMKEKGDIPEGYSVSREKKERFSLILESASTNQTSMYLCASRIRGEGSNQPQHFGDGTRLSIL.

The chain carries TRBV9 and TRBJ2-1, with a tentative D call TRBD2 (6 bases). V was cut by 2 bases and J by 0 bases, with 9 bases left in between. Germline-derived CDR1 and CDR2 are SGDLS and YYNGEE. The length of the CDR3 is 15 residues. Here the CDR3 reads CASSVVGSSYNEQFF. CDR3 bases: TGTGCCAGCAGCGTCGTCGGGAGCTCCTACAATGAGCAGTTCTTC. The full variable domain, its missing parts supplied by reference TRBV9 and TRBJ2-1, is DSGVTQTPKHLITATGQRVTLRCSPRSGDLSVYWYQQSLDQGLQFLIQYYNGEERAKGNILERFSAQQFPDLHSELNLSSLELGDSALYFCASSVVGSSYNEQFFGPGTRLTVL.

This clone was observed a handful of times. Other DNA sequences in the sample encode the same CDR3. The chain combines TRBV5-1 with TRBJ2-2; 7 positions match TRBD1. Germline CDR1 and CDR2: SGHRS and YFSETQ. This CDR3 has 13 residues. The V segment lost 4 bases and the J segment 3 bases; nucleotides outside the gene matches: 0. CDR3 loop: CASSQGDTGELFF. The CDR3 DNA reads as TGCGCCAGCAGCCAGGGGGACACCGGGGAGCTGTTTTTT.

The CDR3 bases are TGTGCCAGCAGTTCAAAATATGGTGTGGTTCCGTACTTC. Amino acids: CASSSKYGVVPYF. V is TRBV6-1 and J is TRBJ2-7; D not certain. The germline V and J ends were trimmed by 5 bases and 12 bases, with 20 bases remaining between them. CDR3 size: 13 residues. The V gene's germline CDR1 is MNHNS and CDR2 SASEGT.

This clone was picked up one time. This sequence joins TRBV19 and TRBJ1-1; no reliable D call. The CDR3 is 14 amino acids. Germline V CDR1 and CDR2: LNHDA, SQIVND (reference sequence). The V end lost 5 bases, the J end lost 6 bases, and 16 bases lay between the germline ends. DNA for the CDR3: TGTGCCAGTAGTTTCGCGGTAAGGAGGGCTGAAGCTTTCTTT. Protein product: CASSFAVRRAEAFF.

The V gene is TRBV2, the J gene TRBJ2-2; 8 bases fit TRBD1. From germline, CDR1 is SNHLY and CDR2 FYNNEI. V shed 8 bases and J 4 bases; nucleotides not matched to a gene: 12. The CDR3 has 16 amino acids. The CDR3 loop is CASSETGVGPTGELFF. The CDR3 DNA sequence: TGTGCCAGCTCCGAGACAGGGGTCGGTCCCACCGGGGAGCTGTTTTTT.

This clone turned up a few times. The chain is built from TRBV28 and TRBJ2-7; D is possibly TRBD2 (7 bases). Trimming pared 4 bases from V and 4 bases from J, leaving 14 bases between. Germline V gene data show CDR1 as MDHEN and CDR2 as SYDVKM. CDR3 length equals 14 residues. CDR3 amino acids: CASSWEGGKYEQYF. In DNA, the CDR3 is TGTGCCAGCAGTTGGGAGGGGGGGAAGTACGAGCAGTACTTC.

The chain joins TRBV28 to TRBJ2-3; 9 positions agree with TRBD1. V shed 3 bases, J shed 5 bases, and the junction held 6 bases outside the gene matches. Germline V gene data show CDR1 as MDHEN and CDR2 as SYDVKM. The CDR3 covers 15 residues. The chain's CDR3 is CASSFSGTGIDTQYF. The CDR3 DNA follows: TGTGCCAGCAGTTTTTCCGGGACAGGGATAGATACGCAGTATTTT.

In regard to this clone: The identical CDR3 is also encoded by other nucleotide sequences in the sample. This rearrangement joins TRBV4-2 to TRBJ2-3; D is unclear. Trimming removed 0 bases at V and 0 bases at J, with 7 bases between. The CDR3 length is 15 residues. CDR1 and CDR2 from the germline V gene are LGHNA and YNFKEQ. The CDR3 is CASSQDGRSTDTQYF. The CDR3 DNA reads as TGTGCCAGCAGCCAAGATGGAAGGAGCACAGATACGCAGTATTTT.

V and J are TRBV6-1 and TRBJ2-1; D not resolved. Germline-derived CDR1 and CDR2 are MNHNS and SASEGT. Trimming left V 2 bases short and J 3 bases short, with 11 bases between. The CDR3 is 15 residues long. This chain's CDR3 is CASSEMVSSYNEQFF. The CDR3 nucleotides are TGTGCCAGCAGTGAAATGGTTAGCAGCTACAATGAGCAGTTCTTC.

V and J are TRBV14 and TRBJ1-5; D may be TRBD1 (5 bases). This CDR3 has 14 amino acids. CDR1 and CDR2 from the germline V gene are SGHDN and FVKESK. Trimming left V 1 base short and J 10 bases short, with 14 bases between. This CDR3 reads CASSQAARGPPQHF. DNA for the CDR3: TGTGCCAGCAGCCAAGCGGCGAGGGGCCCCCCCCAGCATTTT.

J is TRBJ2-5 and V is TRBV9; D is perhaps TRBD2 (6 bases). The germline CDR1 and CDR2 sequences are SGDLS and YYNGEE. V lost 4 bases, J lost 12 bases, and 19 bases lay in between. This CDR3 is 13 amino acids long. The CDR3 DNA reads TGTGCCAGCAGCTCCACCCCCGTAGGGAGGAAGTACTTC. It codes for CASSSTPVGRKYF.

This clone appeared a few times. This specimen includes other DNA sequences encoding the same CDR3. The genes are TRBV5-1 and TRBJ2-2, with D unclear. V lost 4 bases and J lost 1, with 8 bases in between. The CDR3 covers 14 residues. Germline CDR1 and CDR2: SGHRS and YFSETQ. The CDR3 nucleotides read TGCGCCAGCAGCCGTGGTTTGAACACCGGGGAGCTGTTTTTT. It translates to CASSRGLNTGELFF.

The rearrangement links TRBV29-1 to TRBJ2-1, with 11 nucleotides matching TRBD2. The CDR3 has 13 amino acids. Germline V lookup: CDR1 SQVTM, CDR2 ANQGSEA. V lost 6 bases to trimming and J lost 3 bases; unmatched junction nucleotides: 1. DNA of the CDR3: TGCAGCGTGACTAGCGGGAACTACAATGAGCAGTTCTTC. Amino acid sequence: CSVTSGNYNEQFF.

CDR3 residues: CASSFWQGAREQYF. The CDR3 DNA follows: TGTGCCAGCAGTTTCTGGCAGGGGGCGCGCGAGCAGTACTTC. This chain uses TRBV27 with TRBJ2-7; TRBD1 matches 8 bases. V lost 3 bases to trimming and J lost 6 bases; unmatched junction nucleotides: 7. The CDR3 length is 14 residues. Germline V gene lookup returns CDR1 MNHEY and CDR2 SMNVEV (reference sequence).

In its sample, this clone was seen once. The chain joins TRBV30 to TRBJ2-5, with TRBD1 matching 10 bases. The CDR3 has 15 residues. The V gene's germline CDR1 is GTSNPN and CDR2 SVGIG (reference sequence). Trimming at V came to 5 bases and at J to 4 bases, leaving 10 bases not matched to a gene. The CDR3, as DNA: TGTGCCTGGGGGCCGGGACAGGGGTTTCGAGAGACCCAGTACTTC. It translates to CAWGPGQGFRETQYF.

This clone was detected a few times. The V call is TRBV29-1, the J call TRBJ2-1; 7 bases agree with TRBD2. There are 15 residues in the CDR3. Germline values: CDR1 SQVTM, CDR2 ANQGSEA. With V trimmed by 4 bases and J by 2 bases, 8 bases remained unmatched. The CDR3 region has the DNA TGCAGCGTTGGCGGGGGAGCGGGGACCTACAATGAGCAGTTCTTC. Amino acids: CSVGGGAGTYNEQFF.

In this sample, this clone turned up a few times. CDR3: CASSINSGNEQFF. CDR3 bases: TGTGCCAGCAGCATCAATAGCGGTAATGAGCAGTTCTTC. The V call is TRBV7-9, the J call TRBJ2-1, with D maybe TRBD2 (6 bases). There are 13 residues in the CDR3. Germline CDR1 SEHNR, CDR2 FQNEAQ (reference sequence). Trimming cost V 5 bases and J 7 bases, with 12 bases left between them.

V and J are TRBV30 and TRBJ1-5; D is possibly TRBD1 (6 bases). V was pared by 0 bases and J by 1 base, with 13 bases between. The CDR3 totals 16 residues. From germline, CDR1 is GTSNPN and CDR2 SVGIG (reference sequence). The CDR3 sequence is CAWSVYGGGSNQPQHF. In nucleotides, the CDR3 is TGTGCCTGGAGTGTATATGGAGGGGGAAGCAATCAGCCCCAGCATTTT.

The CDR3 DNA reads TGTGCCAGCAGCGGAGCGGCAGCGGGAGTTTGGGGGGACGAGCAGTACTTC. The encoded protein is CASSGAAAGVWGDEQYF. This chain uses TRBV7-8 with TRBJ2-7; 8 bases fit TRBD2. Germline CDR1 is SGHVS and CDR2 is FQNEAQ. The CDR3 contains 17 residues. With 5 bases clipped from V and 5 bases from J, the junction kept 17 bases outside the gene matches.

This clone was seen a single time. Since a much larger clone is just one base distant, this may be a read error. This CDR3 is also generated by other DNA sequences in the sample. The CDR3 bases are TGCGCCAGCATGAAAGTCCCTGGCACTGAAGCTTTCTTT. Translation gives CASMKVPGTEAFF. The rearrangement links TRBV5-1 to TRBJ1-1; D remains unclear. V was pared by 6 bases and J by 4 bases, with 13 bases between. This CDR3 has 13 amino acids. Germline CDR1 reads SGHRS; CDR2 reads YFSETQ.

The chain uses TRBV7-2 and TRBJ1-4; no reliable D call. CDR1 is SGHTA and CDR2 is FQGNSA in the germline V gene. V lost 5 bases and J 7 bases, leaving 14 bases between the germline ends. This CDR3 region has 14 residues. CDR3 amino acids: CASSASVSVEKLFF. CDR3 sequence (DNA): TGTGCCAGCAGCGCCAGTGTCTCGGTTGAAAAACTGTTTTTT.

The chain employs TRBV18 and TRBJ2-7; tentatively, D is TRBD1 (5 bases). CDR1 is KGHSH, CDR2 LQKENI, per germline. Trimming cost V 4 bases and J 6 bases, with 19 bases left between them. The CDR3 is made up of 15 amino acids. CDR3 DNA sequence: TGTGCCAGCTCACTGGACAACGGAGCTGACTCCGAGCAGTACTTC. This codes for CASSLDNGADSEQYF. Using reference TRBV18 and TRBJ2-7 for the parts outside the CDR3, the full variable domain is NAGVMQNPRHLVRRRGQEARLRCSPMKGHSHVYWYRQLPEEGLKFMVYLQKENIIDESGMPKERFSAEFPKEGPSILRIQQVVRGDSAAYFCASSLDNGADSEQYFGPGTRLTVT.

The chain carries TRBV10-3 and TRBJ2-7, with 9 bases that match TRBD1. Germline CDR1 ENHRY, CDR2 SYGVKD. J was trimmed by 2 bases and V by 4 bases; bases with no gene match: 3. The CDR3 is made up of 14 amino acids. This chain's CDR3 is CAISAGTGPYEQYF. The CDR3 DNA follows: TGTGCCATCAGTGCTGGGACAGGGCCCTACGAGCAGTACTTC.

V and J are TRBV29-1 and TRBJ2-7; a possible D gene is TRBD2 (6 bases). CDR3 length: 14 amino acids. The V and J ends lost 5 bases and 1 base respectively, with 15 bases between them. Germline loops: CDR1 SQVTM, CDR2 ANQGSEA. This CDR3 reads CSVRETLGSYEQYF. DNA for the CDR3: TGCAGCGTTCGGGAGACACTAGGATCCTACGAGCAGTACTTC.

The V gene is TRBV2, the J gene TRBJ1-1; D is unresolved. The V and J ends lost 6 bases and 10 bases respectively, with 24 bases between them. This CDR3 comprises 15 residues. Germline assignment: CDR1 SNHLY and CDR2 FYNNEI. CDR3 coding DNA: TGTGCCAGCAGGGGAGGACGGTCGGCACCCCTGGGAGCTTTCTTT. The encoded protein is CASRGGRSAPLGAFF.

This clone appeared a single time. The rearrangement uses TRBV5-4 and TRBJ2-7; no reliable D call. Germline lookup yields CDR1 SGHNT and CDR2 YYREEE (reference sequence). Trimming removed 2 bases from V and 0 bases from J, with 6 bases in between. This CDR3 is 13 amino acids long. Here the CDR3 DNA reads TGTGCCAGCAGCTTAAAAACCTCCTACGAGCAGTACTTC. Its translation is CASSLKTSYEQYF. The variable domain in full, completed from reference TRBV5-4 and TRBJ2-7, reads ETGVTQSPTHLIKTRGQQVTLRCSSQSGHNTVSWYQQALGQGPQFIFQYYREEENGRGNFPPRFSGLQFPNYSSELNVNALELDDSALYLCASSLKTSYEQYFGPGTRLTVT.

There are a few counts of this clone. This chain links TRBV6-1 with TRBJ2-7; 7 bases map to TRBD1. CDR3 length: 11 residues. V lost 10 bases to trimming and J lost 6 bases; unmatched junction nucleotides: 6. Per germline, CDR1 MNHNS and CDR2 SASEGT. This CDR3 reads CAITGAGEQYF. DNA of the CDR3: TGTGCCATTACAGGGGCGGGCGAGCAGTACTTC.

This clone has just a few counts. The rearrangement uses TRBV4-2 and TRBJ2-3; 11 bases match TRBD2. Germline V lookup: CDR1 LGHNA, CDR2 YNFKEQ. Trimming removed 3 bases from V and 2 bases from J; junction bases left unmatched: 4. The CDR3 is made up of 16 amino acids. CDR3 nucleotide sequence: TGTGCCAGCAGCCAGCTACTAGCGGGGGACACAGATACGCAGTATTTT. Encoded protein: CASSQLLAGDTDTQYF.

The CDR3 coding sequence is TGCGCCAGCGGGTGGGGCCAGGGGGCGAGGAATGAGCAGTTCTTC. The encoded protein is CASGWGQGARNEQFF. The J gene is TRBJ2-1, the V gene TRBV5-1; TRBD1 agrees at 8 bases. This CDR3 comprises 15 residues. Trimming cost V 7 bases and J 7 bases; bases outside gene matches: 13. The germline gives CDR1 SGHRS, CDR2 YFSETQ.